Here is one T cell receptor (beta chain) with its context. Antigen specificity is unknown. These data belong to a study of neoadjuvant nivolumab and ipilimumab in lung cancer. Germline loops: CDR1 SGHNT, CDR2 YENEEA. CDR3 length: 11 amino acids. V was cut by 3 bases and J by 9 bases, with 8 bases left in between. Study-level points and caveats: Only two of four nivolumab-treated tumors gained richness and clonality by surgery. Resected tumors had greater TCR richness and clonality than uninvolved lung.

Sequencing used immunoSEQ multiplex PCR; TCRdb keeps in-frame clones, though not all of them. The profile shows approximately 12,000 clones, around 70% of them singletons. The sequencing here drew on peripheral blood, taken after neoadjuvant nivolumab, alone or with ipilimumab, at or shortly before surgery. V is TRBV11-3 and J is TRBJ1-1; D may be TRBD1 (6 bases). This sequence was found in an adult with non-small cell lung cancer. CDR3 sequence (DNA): TGTGCCAGCAGCTTGGACAGAAAAGCTTTCTTT. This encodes CASSLDRKAFF.